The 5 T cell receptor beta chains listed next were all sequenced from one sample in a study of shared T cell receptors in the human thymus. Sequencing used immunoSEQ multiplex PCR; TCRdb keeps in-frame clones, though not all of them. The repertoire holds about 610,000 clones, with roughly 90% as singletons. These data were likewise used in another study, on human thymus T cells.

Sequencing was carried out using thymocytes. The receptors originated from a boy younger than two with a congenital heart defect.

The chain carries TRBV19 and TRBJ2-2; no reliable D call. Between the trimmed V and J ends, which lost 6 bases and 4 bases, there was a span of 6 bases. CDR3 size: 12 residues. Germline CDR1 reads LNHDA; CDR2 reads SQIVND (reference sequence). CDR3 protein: CASSHSTGELFF. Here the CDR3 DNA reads TGTGCCAGTAGCCATTCCACCGGGGAGCTGTTTTTT.

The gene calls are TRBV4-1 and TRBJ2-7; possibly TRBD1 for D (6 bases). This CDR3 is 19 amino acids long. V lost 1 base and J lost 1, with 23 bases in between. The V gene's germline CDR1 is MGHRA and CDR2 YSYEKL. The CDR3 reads CASSQVRDVHRGGSYEQYF. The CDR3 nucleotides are TGCGCCAGCAGCCAAGTACGGGACGTCCATCGAGGGGGTTCCTACGAGCAGTACTTC.

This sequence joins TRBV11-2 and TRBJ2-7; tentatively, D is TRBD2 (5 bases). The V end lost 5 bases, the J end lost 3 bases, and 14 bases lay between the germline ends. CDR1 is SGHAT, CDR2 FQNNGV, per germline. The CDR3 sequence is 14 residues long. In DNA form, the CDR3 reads TGTGCCAGCAGCGAGGCGGGTGGGGACTACGAGCAGTACTTC. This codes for CASSEAGGDYEQYF.

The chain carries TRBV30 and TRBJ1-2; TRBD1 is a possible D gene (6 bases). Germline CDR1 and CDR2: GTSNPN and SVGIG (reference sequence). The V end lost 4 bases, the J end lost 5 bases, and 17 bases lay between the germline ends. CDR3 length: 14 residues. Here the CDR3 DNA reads TGTGCCTGGACTGACCCGGGACACGATTATGGCTACACCTTC. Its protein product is CAWTDPGHDYGYTF.

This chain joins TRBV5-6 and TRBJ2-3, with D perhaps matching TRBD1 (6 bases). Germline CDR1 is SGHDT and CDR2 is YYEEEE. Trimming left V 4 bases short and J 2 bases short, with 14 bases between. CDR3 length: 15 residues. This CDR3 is CASSPRTDYTDTQYF. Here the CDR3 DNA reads TGTGCCAGCAGCCCCCGGACAGACTACACAGATACGCAGTATTTT.